This T cell receptor beta chain came from a study of blood T cell repertoires in COVID-19. Profiling relied on immunoSEQ multiplex PCR, and the TCRdb table lists in-frame clones only, not all of them. This table has about 210,000 clones, about four fifths appearing once. This TCR was sampled from a woman aged 45-65 years with acute COVID-19. Sequenced input: PBMCs or T cells enriched from blood (not recorded which).

The CDR3 DNA reads as TGTGCCAGCAGTGAGCCCTACCTGGGCAGCTCTGGAAACACCATATATTTT. Encoded protein: CASSEPYLGSSGNTIYF. J is TRBJ1-3 and V is TRBV6-1; D gene unclear. The CDR3 length is 17 residues. Germline V gives CDR1 MNHNS, CDR2 SASEGT. V lost 3 bases and J lost 0, with 15 bases in between.